This T cell receptor (beta chain) emerged from a study of control samples from healthy donors and cancer patients. Trimming shortened V by 6 bases and J by 2 bases, and 8 bases separated the two germline ends. The CDR3 is 12 amino acids. The germline gives CDR1 KGHSH, CDR2 LQKENI. Regarding this clone: Other DNA sequences in this specimen translate into the identical CDR3.

Sequencing was performed with immunoSEQ multiplex PCR; in TCRdb, only in-frame clones are kept and a portion is missing. The sample shows some 100,000 clones, about 89% of them seen only once. The TCR sequence derives from a woman aged 45-65 years in good health. The chain combines TRBV18 with TRBJ2-7; tentatively, D is TRBD1 (5 bases). Sequenced sample: blood. The CDR3 protein is CASSPGTYEQYV. The DNA of the CDR3 is TGTGCCAGCTCGCCAGGGACCTACGAGCAGTACGTC.